This T cell receptor beta chain was observed in a study of T cells after yellow fever vaccination. The germline CDR1 and CDR2 sequences are SGHDT and YYEEEE. V was shortened by 6 bases and J by 3 bases, with 12 bases between the two germline ends. This CDR3 has 13 amino acids. General observations from the study: The study found a weaker secondary response that peaked faster, day 5 versus 15.

In the case of this clonotype: Its cognate antigen is unknown.

TCRdb called the 5' RACE reads again in MiXCR, with one record for every CDR3 protein. The sample holds some 300,000 distinct CDR3 sequences, approximately 10% seen once. This chain joins TRBV5-6 and TRBJ1-1; D possibly corresponds to TRBD1 (6 bases). The TCR was taken from a man between 18 and 35 years old who received the YFV17D yellow fever vaccine. This specimen consisted of CD4+ T cells sorted from PBMCs, obtained 5 days after the yellow fever booster vaccination. The CDR3 sequence: CASNKGGYTEAFF. The CDR3 DNA sequence: TGTGCCAGCAATAAAGGGGGTTACACTGAAGCTTTCTTT.